This T cell receptor (beta chain) was observed in a study of cytomegalovirus exposure and HLA in healthy donors. With 60 Vbeta and 13 Jbeta primers, the PCR was carried out. The authors' processing: It was a later analysis that counted 75 million to 90 million unique TCR beta chains, of which roughly 11 million were shared. Sequenced by immunoSEQ multiplex PCR; TCRdb stores in-frame clones only, minus some. V and J calls and clone size come straight from that table; D and trimming were deduced from the DNA. The sample has approximately 220,000 clones, about 75% seen once. The trim removed 4 bases at V and 5 bases at J, leaving 7 bases unmatched. The CDR3 consists of 16 residues. The germline gives CDR1 MDHEN, CDR2 SYDVKM. A note on this clone: Its antigen is not known.

Findings and limits, study-wide: The classifier reportedly diagnosed cytomegalovirus status with high specificity and sensitivity. V- and J-gene trimming in TCR beta was tied to a missense DCLRE1C variant by an analysis performed later.

Healthy donors of bone marrow made up the group. The chain has TRBV28 and TRBJ2-1; 11 nucleotides line up with TRBD2. The sequence came from a man in his late teens or twenties in good health and CMV-seronegative. Sequenced input: PBMCs. The CDR3 sequence: CASSSLGLAVNNEQFF. CDR3 DNA sequence: TGTGCCAGCAGTTCACTGGGACTAGCGGTCAACAATGAGCAGTTCTTC.